Below, one T cell receptor (beta chain) is given with its context. This clone was counted a few times. Its antigen specificity is not known. No quality values exist for individual bases; no much larger clone is one base distant. The 80 to 90 tumor samples underwent high-throughput TCR profiling using ImmunoSEQ. Concerning the study's data processing: The repertoire diversity metrics included richness (unique productive sequences), clonality, evenness and relatedness, and the Bhattacharyya coefficient was used to measure similarity between samples. Conclusions stayed consistent in a sensitivity analysis that left out TCRs with fewer than two reads. The source is immuneACCESS, and TCRdb retained only in-frame sequences with V and J called. Part of the clones is not carried over; for the studies checked, unresolved V genes explain less than half of this, and the remainder is unexplained. The V and J calls and clone size were taken over from that table, and D and trimming were inferred from the DNA. The sample contains about 2,300 clones, roughly 70% of them found a single time. Jointly, the top ten make up approximately 12% of the sample.

The germline V gene (reference sequence) gives CDR1 as SEHNR and CDR2 as FQNEAQ. Trimming takes 3 bases from V and 0 bases from J, and the germline ends sit 3 bases apart. Including cysteine and phenylalanine, the CDR3 has 13 amino acids. Just the 39-base CDR3 DNA is kept, in frame starting at base 1. The entry originates in a study of high-grade serous ovarian cancer treatment subgroups (dated by TCRdb to the early 2020s). Study-wide context: A mean of roughly 15,000 reads and 7,500 or so unique TCR beta rearrangements per sample was generated by sequencing. In total there were 95 or so samples, since every patient provided one primary tumor sample and two metastatic tumor samples. A cohort of 30 patients was included: 10 with no residual disease after primary surgery (R0), 10 who were excellent NACT responders, and 10 who were poor NACT responders. The study profiled TCR beta repertoires in high-grade serous ovarian cancer patients grouped by complete gross resection or neoadjuvant chemotherapy response under a laparoscopic triage algorithm. General conclusions and limits of the study: The TCR repertoire analyses centered on CDR3, and CDR1 and CDR2 were not analyzed. Because bulk tumor TCR sequencing provided no spatial information, insight into HGSC tumor complexity and diversity was limited. Repertoire similarity between tumors from the same patient ranged from about 0.1 to 0.8, while tumors from different patients showed almost no similarity. TCR clonal relatedness showed a positive correlation with neoantigen level and a trend toward positive correlation with copy number variation and mutation load from whole-genome sequencing.

Tumor samples were collected prior to definitive surgery or chemotherapy. Genomic DNA extraction was performed by the MD Anderson Biospecimen Extraction Resource, and TCR sequencing was carried out by the MD Anderson Cancer Genomics Laboratory. Material: tumor tissue. This sequence uses TRBV7-9 and TRBJ1-5; the D segment cannot be called with confidence. The sequence was obtained from a human donor with high-grade serous ovarian cancer. The CDR3 has the sequence CASSFNSNQPQHF. Read as DNA, the sequence is TGTGCCAGCAGCTTCAATAGCAATCAGCCCCAGCATTTT.